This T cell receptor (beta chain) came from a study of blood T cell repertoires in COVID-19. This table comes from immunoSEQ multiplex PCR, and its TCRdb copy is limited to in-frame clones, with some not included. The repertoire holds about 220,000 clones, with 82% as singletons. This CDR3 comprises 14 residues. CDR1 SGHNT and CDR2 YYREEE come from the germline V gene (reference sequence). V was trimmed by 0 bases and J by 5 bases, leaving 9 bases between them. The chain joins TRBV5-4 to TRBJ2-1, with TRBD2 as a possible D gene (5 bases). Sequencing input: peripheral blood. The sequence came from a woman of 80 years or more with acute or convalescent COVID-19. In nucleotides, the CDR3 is TGTGCCAGCAGCTTGGGTCCGGGGAACAATGAGCAGTTCTTC. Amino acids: CASSLGPGNNEQFF.